The 10 T cell receptor beta chains below come from one sample, sequenced in a study of glioma-infiltrating T cells. Using RNA template, CDR3s of TCR alpha and beta were amplified with iRepertoire arm-PCR. TCRdb recomputed calls from the multiplex PCR reads with MiXCR, one row per CDR3 protein. The profile shows about 130,000 distinct CDR3 sequences, roughly 23% of them singletons. Sample: glioma tissue, nonneoplastic brain tissue, or PBMCs (not recorded which). The receptor set was obtained from a human donor with low-grade glioma or glioblastoma, undergoing nonglioma brain surgery, or in good health (not recorded which).

This chain uses TRBV11-2 with TRBJ1-1; D is perhaps TRBD1 (5 bases). Germline lookup yields CDR1 SGHAT and CDR2 FQNNGV. V was shortened by 5 bases and J by 5 bases, with 12 bases between the two germline ends. The CDR3 sequence is 13 residues long. Written as DNA, the CDR3 is TGTGCCAGCAGCCCTTCCTGGGGGACTGAAGCTTTCTTT. Amino acids: CASSPSWGTEAFF. Full variable domain (missing parts from reference TRBV11-2 and TRBJ1-1): EAGVAQSPRYKIIEKRQSVAFWCNPISGHATLYWYQQILGQGPKLLIQFQNNGVVDDSQLPKDRFSAERLKGVDSTLKIQPAKLEDSAVYLCASSPSWGTEAFFGQGTRLTVV.

This clonotype was observed at least ten times. The chain uses TRBV6-1 and TRBJ1-6, with D perhaps TRBD1 (5 bases). CDR1 is MNHNS and CDR2 is SASEGT in the germline V gene. V dropped 5 bases and J dropped 9 bases, with 17 bases sitting between them. The CDR3 is 15 residues long. For the CDR3, the DNA is TGTGCCAGCAGTCCCACAGGAGATGGGTTTTCACCCCTCCACTTT. Translated, it gives CASSPTGDGFSPLHF.

The genes are TRBV30 and TRBJ1-1; D gene ambiguous. Trimming left V 2 bases short and J 6 bases short, with 10 bases between. The CDR3 spans 12 residues. The V gene's germline CDR1 is GTSNPN and CDR2 SVGIG (reference sequence). CDR3 sequence (DNA): TGTGCCTGGAGTTCCGAAGCACCTGAAGCTTTCTTT. It codes for CAWSSEAPEAFF.

This clonotype was seen many times. The V gene is TRBV7-9, the J gene TRBJ2-7; D unclear. Germline V gene data show CDR1 as SEHNR and CDR2 as FQNEAQ (reference sequence). V was shortened by 1 base and J by 3 bases, with 10 bases between the two germline ends. This CDR3 has 14 amino acids. The CDR3 reads CASSLVSAYYEQYF. CDR3 coding DNA: TGTGCCAGCAGCTTAGTATCTGCGTACTACGAGCAGTACTTC.

Many counts were recorded for this clonotype. A much larger clonotype is one base distant, so this may be a read error. The rearrangement joins TRBV7-2 to TRBJ1-1; TRBD1 agrees at 7 bases. The CDR3 runs to 17 residues. CDR1 SGHTA and CDR2 FQGNSA come from the germline V gene. CDR3 sequence: CASRLEVLQGRNTEAFF. DNA of the CDR3: TGTGCCAGCCGCTTAGAGGTCCTACAGGGGCGGAACACTGAAGCTTTCTTT.

This sequence joins TRBV29-1 and TRBJ2-3; D gene uncertain. Trimming pared 4 bases from V and 0 bases from J, leaving 11 bases between. The CDR3 contains 14 residues. CDR1 and CDR2 from the germline V gene are SQVTM and ANQGSEA. CDR3 sequence (DNA): TGCAGCGTTGTCGGGCAGAGTAGCACAGATACGCAGTATTTT. Residues: CSVVGQSSTDTQYF.

This clonotype appeared many times. The gene calls are TRBV20-1 and TRBJ2-3; D gene unclear. Trimming removed 6 bases at V and 6 bases at J, with 13 bases between. CDR3 length: 12 amino acids. The germline gives CDR1 DFQATT, CDR2 SNEGSKA (reference sequence). DNA of the CDR3: TGCAGTGCCAATGGACCGTCGGATACGCAGTATTTT. Encoded protein: CSANGPSDTQYF.

This clonotype showed up many times. This chain connects TRBV4-3 to TRBJ2-7; 10 positions agree with TRBD1. Germline assignment: CDR1 LGHNA and CDR2 YSLEER. CDR3 length: 15 amino acids. Germline trimming cut 0 bases from V and 5 bases from J; bases unmatched to any gene: 4. The CDR3 here is CASSQEGQGNHEQYF. CDR3 sequence (DNA): TGCGCCAGCAGCCAAGAGGGACAGGGGAACCACGAGCAGTACTTC.

Ten or more counts support this clonotype. The V gene is TRBV7-9, the J gene TRBJ2-5; D is possibly TRBD2 (5 bases). Germline V gene lookup returns CDR1 SEHNR and CDR2 FQNEAQ (reference sequence). With 3 bases removed from V and 4 bases from J, the gap between germline ends came to 15 bases. The CDR3 is 15 residues long. The CDR3 DNA is TGTGCCAGCAGCTTTGGGAATAGCGTTGGAGAGACCCAGTACTTC. It is translated as CASSFGNSVGETQYF.

This clonotype was detected once. Compared with germline, one end of the junction differs, possibly owing to a read error. The chain employs TRBV12-3 or TRBV12-4 and TRBJ1-6; D is unclear. The length of the CDR3 is 13 residues. Here the CDR3 reads CASSLSARSPLNF. The CDR3 bases are TGTGCCAGCAGTTTATCGGCGCGTTCACCCCTCAACTTT.